The present T cell receptor beta chain was sequenced within a study of T cell responses to AZD1222 COVID-19 vaccine. General study points: After two AZD1222 doses, spike-specific TCR breadth and depth rose versus day 0. Repertoire sampling was restricted to post-peak T cell response timepoints. Among spike-specific TCRs, nearly half reportedly target unmutated variant regions. Vaccine-related CD4 TCRs covered spike, predominating at 160-218 and 743-854.

As regards this clone: Its antigen is unidentified.

Profiling relied on immunoSEQ multiplex PCR, and the TCRdb table lists in-frame clones only, not all of them. The sample has approximately 150,000 clones, 80% to 95% seen once. Sequences were derived from peripheral blood, sampled on day 0 of MenACWY control vaccination. The source of this sequence is an adult in good health.

The CDR3 is CASSQAGLAVNTGELFF. CDR3 DNA: TGTGCCAGCAGCCAAGCGGGACTAGCGGTAAACACCGGGGAGCTGTTTTTT. V usage is TRBV9 and J usage is TRBJ2-2; 11 bases map to TRBD2. From germline, CDR1 is SGDLS and CDR2 YYNGEE. CDR3 length: 17 amino acids. The junction had 7 bases not matched to a gene; V was cut back by 4 bases and J by 2 bases.